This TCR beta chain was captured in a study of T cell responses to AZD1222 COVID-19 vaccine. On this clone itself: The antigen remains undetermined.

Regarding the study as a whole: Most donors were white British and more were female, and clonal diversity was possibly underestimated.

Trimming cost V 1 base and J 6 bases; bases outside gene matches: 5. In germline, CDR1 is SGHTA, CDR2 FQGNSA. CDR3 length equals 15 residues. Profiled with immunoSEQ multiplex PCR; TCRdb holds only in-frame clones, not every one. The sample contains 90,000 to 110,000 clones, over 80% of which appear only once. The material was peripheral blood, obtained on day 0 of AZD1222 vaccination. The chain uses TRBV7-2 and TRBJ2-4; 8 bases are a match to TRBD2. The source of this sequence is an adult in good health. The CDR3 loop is CASSLGGAGANIQYF. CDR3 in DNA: TGTGCCAGCAGCTTAGGCGGAGCGGGGGCAAACATTCAGTACTTC.